This record concerns one T cell receptor (beta chain) sequence. The V gene's germline CDR1 is LGHNT and CDR2 FRNRAP. With V trimmed by 4 bases and J by 5 bases, 6 bases remained unmatched. The CDR3 runs 16 residues. This specimen belongs to a study of T cells in Graves' hyperthyroidism and ophthalmopathy. PBMCs were derived from about 10 ml fresh peripheral blood. RNA transcripts gave rise to amplified TCR beta CDR3 regions. The TCR CDR3 was amplified in a first-round RT-PCR using the HTBI primer set. In TCRdb, the multiplex PCR reads were re-called with MiXCR into one record per CDR3 protein. The table has over 700,000 distinct CDR3 sequences, over 15% seen once.

Sequenced: blood. This sequence joins TRBV12-5 and TRBJ1-6; 9 nucleotides line up with TRBD1. The TCR was taken from a woman between 45 and 65 years old with Graves' hyperthyroidism that later progressed to Graves' ophthalmopathy. The CDR3 sequence is CASGSPGTGNNSPLHF. In nucleotides, the CDR3 is TGTGCTAGTGGTTCTCCAGGGACAGGGAATAATTCACCCCTCCACTTT.